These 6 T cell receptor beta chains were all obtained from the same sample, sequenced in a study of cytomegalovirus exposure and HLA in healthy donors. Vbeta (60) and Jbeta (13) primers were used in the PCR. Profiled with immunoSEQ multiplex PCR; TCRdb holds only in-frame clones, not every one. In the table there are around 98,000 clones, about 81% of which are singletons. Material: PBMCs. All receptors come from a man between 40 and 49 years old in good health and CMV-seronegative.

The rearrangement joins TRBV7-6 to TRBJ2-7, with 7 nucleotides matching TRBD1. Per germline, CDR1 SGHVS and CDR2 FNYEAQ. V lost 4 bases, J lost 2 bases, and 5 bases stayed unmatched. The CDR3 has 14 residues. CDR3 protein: CASSSSQGAYEQYF. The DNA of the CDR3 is TGTGCCAGCAGCTCAAGCCAGGGGGCCTACGAGCAGTACTTC.

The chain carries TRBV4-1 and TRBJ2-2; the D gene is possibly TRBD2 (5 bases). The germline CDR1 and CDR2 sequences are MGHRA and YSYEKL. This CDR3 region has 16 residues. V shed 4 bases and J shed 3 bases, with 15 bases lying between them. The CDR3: CASSPRAGDYTGELFF. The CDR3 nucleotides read TGCGCCAGCAGCCCGCGGGCCGGAGACTACACCGGGGAGCTGTTTTTT.

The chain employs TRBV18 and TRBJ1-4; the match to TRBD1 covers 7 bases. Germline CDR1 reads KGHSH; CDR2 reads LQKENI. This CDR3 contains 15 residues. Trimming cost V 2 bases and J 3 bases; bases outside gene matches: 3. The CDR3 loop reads CASSPAQGANEKLFF. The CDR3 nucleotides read TGTGCCAGCTCACCAGCGCAGGGGGCTAATGAAAAACTGTTTTTT.

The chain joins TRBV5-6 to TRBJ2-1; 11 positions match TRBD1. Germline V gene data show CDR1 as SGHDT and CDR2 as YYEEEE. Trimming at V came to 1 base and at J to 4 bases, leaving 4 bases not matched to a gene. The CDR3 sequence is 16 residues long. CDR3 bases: TGTGCCAGCAGCTTGTGGGACAGGGGGAAATACAATGAGCAGTTCTTC. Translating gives CASSLWDRGKYNEQFF.

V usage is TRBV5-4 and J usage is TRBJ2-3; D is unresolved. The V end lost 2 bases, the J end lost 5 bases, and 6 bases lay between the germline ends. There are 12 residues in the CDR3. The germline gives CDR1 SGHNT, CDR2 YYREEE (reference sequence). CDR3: CASSFHQDTQYF. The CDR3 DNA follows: TGTGCCAGCAGCTTCCATCAAGATACGCAGTATTTT.

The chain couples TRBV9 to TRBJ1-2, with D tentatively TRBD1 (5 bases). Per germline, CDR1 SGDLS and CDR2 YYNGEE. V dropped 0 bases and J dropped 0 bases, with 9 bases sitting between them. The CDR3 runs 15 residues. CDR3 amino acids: CASSVGQGANYGYTF. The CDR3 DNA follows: TGTGCCAGCAGCGTAGGTCAAGGGGCTAACTATGGCTACACCTTC.